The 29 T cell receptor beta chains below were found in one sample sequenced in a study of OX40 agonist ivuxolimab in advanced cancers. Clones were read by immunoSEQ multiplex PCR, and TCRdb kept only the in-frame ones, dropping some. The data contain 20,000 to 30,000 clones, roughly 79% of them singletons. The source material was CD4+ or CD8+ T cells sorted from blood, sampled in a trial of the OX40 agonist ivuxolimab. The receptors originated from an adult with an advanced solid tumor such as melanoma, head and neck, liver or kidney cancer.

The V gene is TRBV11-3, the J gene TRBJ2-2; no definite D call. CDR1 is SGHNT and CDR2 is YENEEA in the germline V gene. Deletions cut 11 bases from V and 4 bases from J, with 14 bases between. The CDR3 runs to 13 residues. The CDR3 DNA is TGTGCCTACGGACCGGACGGCACCGGGGAGCTGTTTTTT. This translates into CAYGPDGTGELFF. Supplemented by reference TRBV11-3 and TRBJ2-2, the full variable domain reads EAGVVQSPRYKIIEKKQPVAFWCNPISGHNTLYWYLQNLGQGPELLIRYENEEAVDDSQLPKDRFSAERLKGVDSTLKIQPAELGDSAVYLCAYGPDGTGELFFGEGSRLTVL.

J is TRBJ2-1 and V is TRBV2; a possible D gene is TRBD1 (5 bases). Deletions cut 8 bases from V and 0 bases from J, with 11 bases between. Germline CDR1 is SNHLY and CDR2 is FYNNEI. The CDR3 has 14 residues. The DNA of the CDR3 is TGTGCCAGCGGAAGACAGAGCTCCTACAATGAGCAGTTCTTC. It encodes CASGRQSSYNEQFF.

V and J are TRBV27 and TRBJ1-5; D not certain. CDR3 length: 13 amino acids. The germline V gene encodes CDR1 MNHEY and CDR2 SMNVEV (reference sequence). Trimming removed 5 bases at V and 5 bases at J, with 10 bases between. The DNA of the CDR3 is TGTGCCAGCAGTCAACTTCGGGATCAGCCCCAGCATTTT. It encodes CASSQLRDQPQHF.

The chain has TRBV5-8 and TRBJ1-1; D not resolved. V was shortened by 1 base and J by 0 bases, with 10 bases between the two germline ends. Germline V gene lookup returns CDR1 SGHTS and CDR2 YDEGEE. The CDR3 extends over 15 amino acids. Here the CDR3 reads CASSLPGFMNTEAFF. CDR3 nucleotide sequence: TGTGCCAGCAGCTTGCCAGGTTTCATGAACACTGAAGCTTTCTTT.

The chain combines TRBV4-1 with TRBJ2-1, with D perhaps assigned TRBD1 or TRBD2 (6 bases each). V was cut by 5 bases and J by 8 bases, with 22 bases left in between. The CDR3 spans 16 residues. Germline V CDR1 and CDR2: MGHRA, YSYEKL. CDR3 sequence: CASSSRGVARFDEQFF. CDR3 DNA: TGCGCCAGCAGCTCTAGGGGGGTAGCGAGGTTTGATGAGCAGTTCTTC.

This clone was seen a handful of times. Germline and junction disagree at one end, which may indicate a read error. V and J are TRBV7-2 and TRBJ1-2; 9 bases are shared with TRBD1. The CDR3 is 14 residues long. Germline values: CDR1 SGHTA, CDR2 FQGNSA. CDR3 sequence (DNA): TGCGCCAGCAGCTTAGTACAGGGGGCCTCTGGCTACACCTTC. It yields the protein CASSLVQGASGYTF.

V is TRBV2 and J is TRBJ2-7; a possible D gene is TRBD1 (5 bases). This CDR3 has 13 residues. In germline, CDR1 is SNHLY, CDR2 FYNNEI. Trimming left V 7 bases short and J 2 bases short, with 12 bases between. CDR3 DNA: TGTGCCAGCACCCGGACACCTGCCTACGAGCAGTACTTC. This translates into CASTRTPAYEQYF. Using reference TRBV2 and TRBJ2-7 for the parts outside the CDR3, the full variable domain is EPEVTQTPSHQVTQMGQEVILRCVPISNHLYFYWYRQILGQKVEFLVSFYNNEISEKSEIFDDQFSVERPDGSNFTLKIRSTKLEDSAMYFCASTRTPAYEQYFGPGTRLTVT.

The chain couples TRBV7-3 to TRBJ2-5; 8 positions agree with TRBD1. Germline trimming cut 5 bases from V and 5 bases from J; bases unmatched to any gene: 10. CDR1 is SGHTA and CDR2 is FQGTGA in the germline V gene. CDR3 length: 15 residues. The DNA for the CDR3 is TGTGCCAGCAGCCCAGGGGGCGGGGCTAGCGAGACCCAGTACTTC. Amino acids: CASSPGGGASETQYF.

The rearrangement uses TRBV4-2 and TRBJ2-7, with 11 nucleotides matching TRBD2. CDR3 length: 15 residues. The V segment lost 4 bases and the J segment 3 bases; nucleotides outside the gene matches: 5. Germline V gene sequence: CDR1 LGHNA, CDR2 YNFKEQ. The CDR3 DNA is TGTGCCAGCAGCCTTTATCTAGCGGGAGGCTACGAGCAGTACTTC. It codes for CASSLYLAGGYEQYF.

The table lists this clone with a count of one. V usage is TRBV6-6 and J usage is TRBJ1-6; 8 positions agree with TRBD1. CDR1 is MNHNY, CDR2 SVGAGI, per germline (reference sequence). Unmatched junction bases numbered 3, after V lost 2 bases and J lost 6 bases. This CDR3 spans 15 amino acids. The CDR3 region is CASSYQGAGNSPLHF. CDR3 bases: TGTGCCAGCAGTTACCAGGGGGCTGGTAATTCACCCCTCCACTTT.

The CDR3 sequence is CASSLGETRNTIYF. CDR3 sequence (DNA): TGTGCCAGCAGCTTAGGGGAGACCCGAAACACCATATATTTT. The chain employs TRBV11-1 and TRBJ1-3; D gene ambiguous. The CDR3 extends over 14 amino acids. Germline V gene sequence: CDR1 SGHAT, CDR2 FQDESV (reference sequence). Trimming took off 1 base at V and 5 bases at J, with 9 bases between the two ends.

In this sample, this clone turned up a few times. The CDR3 DNA follows: TGTGCTACCACAGGGAGCTCCTATAATTCACCCCTCCACTTT. Its translation is CATTGSSYNSPLHF. The chain combines TRBV28 with TRBJ1-6; weak D call: TRBD1 (6 bases). The length of the CDR3 is 14 residues. The germline CDR1 and CDR2 sequences are MDHEN and SYDVKM. Looking up the rest from reference TRBV28 and TRBJ1-6 gives the full variable domain: DVKVTQSSRYLVKRTGEKVFLECVQDMDHENMFWYRQDPGLGLRLIYFSYDVKMKEKGDIPEGYSVSREKKERFSLILESASTNQTSMYLCATTGSSYNSPLHFGNGTRLTVT.

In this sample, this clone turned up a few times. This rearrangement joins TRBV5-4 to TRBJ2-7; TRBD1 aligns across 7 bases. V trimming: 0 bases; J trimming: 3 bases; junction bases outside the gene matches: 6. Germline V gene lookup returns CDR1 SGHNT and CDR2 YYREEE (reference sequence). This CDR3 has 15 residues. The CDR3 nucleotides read TGTGCCAGCAGCTTGGGAGGGGGCCGCGACTACGAGCAGTACTTC. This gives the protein CASSLGGGRDYEQYF.

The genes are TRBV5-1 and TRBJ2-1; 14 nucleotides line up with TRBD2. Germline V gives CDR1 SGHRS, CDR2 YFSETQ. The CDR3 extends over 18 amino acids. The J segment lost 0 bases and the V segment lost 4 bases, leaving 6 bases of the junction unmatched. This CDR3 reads CASSKTSGRASSYNEQFF. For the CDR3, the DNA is TGCGCCAGCAGCAAGACTAGCGGGAGGGCGAGCTCCTACAATGAGCAGTTCTTC.

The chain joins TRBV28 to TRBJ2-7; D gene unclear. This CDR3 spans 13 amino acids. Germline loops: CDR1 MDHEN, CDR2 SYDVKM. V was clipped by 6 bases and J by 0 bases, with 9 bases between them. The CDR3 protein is CASRSPSSYEQYF. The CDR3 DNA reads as TGTGCCAGCAGGAGTCCGAGCTCCTACGAGCAGTACTTC.

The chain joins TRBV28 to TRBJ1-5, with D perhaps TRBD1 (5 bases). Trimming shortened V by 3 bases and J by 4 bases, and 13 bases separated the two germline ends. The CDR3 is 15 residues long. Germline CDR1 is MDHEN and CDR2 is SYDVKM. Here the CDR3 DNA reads TGTGCCAGCAGTTTTGCGGGGGGGGGAAATCAGCCCCAGCATTTT. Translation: CASSFAGGGNQPQHF.

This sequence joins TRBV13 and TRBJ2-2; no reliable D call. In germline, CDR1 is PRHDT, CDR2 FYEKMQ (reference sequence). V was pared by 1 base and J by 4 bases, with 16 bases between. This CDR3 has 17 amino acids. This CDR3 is CASSLVAGHRGTGELFF. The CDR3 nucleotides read TGTGCCAGCAGCTTAGTGGCCGGCCACCGAGGCACCGGGGAGCTGTTTTTT.

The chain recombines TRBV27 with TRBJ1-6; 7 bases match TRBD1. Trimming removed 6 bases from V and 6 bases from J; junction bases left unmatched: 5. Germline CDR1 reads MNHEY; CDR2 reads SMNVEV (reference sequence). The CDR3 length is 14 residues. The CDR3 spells CASSPGTVNSPLHF. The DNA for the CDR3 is TGTGCCAGCAGCCCCGGGACAGTTAATTCACCCCTCCACTTT.

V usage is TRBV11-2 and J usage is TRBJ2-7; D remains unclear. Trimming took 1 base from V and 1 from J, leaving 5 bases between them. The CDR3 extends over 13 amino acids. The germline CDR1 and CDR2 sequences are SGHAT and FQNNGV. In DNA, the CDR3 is TGTGCCAGCAGCTTAGCCAGTTCCTACGAGCAGTACTTC. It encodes CASSLASSYEQYF.

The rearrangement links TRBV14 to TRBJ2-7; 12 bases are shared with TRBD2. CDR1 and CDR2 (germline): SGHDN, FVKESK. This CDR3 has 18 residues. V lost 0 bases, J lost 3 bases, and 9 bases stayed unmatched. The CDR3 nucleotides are TGTGCCAGCAGCCAAGAGACGCCCATGACTAGCGGGGGCTACGAGCAGTACTTC. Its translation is CASSQETPMTSGGYEQYF.

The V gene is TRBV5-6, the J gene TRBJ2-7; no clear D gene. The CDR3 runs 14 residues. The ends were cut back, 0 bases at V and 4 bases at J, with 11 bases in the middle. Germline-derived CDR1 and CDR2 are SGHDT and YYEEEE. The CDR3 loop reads CASSLGNILYEQYF. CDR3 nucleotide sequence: TGTGCCAGCAGCTTGGGTAACATCTTGTACGAGCAGTACTTC.

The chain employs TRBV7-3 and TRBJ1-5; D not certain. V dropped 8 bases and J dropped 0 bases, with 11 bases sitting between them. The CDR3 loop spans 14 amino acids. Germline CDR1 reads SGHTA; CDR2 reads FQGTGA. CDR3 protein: CASRVGNSNQPQHF. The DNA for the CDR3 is TGTGCCAGCCGGGTAGGCAATAGCAATCAGCCCCAGCATTTT.

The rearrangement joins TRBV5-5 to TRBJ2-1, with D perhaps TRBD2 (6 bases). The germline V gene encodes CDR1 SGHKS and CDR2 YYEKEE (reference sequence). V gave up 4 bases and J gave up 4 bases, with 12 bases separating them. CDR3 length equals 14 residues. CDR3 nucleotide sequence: TGTGCCAGCAGCCATGGGACTGCTTACAATGAGCAGTTCTTC. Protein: CASSHGTAYNEQFF.

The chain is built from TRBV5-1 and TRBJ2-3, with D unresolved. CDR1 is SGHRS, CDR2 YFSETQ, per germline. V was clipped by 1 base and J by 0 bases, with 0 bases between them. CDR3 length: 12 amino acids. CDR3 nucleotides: TGCGCCAGCAGCTTGAGCACAGATACGCAGTATTTT. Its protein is CASSLSTDTQYF.

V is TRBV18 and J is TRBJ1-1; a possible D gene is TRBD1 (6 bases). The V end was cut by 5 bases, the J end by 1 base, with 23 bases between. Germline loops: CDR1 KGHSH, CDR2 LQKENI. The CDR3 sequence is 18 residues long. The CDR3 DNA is TGTGCCAGCTCAAAACTGTCGACAGGAGACACGTCGAACACTGAAGCTTTCTTT. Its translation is CASSKLSTGDTSNTEAFF. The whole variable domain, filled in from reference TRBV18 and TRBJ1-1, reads NAGVMQNPRHLVRRRGQEARLRCSPMKGHSHVYWYRQLPEEGLKFMVYLQKENIIDESGMPKERFSAEFPKEGPSILRIQQVVRGDSAAYFCASSKLSTGDTSNTEAFFGQGTRLTVV.

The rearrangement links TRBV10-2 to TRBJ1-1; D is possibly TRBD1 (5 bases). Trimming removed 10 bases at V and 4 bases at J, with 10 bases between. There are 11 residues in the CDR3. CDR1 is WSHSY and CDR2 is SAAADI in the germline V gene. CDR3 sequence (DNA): TGCGCCACCTCGGGGGGCACTGAAGCTTTCTTT. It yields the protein CATSGGTEAFF.

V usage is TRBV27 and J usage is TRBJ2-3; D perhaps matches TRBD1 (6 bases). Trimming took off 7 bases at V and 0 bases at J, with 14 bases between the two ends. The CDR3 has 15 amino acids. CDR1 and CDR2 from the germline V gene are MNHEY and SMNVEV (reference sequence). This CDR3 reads CASTQRDTSTDTQYF. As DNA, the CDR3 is TGTGCCAGCACCCAACGGGACACCAGCACAGATACGCAGTATTTT.

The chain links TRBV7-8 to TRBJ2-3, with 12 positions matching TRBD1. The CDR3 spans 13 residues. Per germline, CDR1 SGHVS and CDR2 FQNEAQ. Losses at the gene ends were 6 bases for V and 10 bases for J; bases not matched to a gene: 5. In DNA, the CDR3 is TGTGCCAGCAGACGGGACAGGGGGCTTCCGCAGTATTTT. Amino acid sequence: CASRRDRGLPQYF.

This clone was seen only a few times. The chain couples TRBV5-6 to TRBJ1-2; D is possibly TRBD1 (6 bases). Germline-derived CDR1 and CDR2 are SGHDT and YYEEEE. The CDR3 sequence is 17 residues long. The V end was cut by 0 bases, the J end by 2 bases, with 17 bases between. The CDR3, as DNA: TGTGCCAGCAGCTTGGCCGCACGAAAGGGGGGGAACTATGGCTACACCTTC. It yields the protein CASSLAARKGGNYGYTF.